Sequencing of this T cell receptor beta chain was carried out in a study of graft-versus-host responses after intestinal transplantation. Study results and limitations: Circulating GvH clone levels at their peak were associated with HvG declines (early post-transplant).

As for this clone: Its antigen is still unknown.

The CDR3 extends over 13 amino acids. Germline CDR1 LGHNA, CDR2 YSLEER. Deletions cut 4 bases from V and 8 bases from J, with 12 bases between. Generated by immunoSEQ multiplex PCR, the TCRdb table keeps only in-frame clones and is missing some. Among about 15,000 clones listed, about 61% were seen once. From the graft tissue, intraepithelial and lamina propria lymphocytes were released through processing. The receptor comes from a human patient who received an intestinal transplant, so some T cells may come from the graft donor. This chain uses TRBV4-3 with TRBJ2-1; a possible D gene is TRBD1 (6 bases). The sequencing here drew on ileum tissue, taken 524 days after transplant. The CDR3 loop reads CASSPTEGDEQFF. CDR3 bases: TGCGCCAGCAGCCCAACCGAGGGGGATGAGCAGTTCTTC.